The 7 T cell receptor beta chains below all came from one sample that was sequenced in a study of T cell clones after liver transplantation. The table came from immunoSEQ multiplex PCR; TCRdb's copy has only in-frame clones and leaves some out. The sample yields some 60,000 clones, 70% to 75% seen once. Sequencing used CD4+ T cells from blood, obtained before liver transplant. Receptors originate from a human donor who received a liver transplant.

The chain uses TRBV29-1 and TRBJ1-2; TRBD1 matches 7 bases. Trimming at V came to 3 bases and at J to 5 bases, leaving 12 bases not matched to a gene. CDR1 and CDR2 from the germline V gene are SQVTM and ANQGSEA. The length of the CDR3 is 15 residues. The CDR3: CSVDPLRDSPYGYTF. As DNA, the CDR3 is TGCAGCGTTGATCCTTTACGGGACAGCCCGTATGGCTACACCTTC.

The rearrangement links TRBV9 to TRBJ1-1, with a weak D call TRBD1 (5 bases). Trimming took off 3 bases at V and 0 bases at J, with 12 bases between the two ends. The CDR3 is 15 amino acids. Germline V gene lookup returns CDR1 SGDLS and CDR2 YYNGEE. CDR3 bases: TGTGCCAGCAGCGCCGATGCAGGGCTGAACACTGAAGCTTTCTTT. Amino acids: CASSADAGLNTEAFF.

The table lists this clone with a count of one. The rearrangement links TRBV6-1 to TRBJ2-7, with D possibly TRBD2 on 5 matching bases. This CDR3 is built from 15 residues. Germline loops: CDR1 MNHNS, CDR2 SASEGT. V shed 2 bases and J shed 6 bases, with 17 bases lying between them. Written as DNA, the CDR3 is TGTGCCAGCAGTGAATTTGGCAAAAGACGGGGCGAGCAGTACTTC. It yields the protein CASSEFGKRRGEQYF.

This rearrangement joins TRBV11-2 to TRBJ1-4; tentatively, D is TRBD1 (6 bases). This CDR3 has 17 amino acids. V was cut by 5 bases and J by 5 bases, with 21 bases left in between. CDR1 and CDR2 from the germline V gene are SGHAT and FQNNGV. The chain's CDR3 is CASSLRGRTDLNEKLFF. In DNA form, the CDR3 reads TGTGCCAGCAGCCTGAGGGGACGGACAGACTTAAATGAAAAACTGTTTTTT.

This chain connects TRBV6-5 to TRBJ2-2, with TRBD2 as a possible D gene (7 bases). The CDR3 length is 15 residues. The V and J ends lost 6 bases and 6 bases respectively, with 17 bases between them. CDR1 MNHEY and CDR2 SVGAGI come from the germline V gene. The CDR3 DNA reads TGTGCCAGCAGCAAAAAGGGGGGGGTATCCGGGGAGCTGTTTTTT. It is translated as CASSKKGGVSGELFF.

J is TRBJ2-2 and V is TRBV5-5; 7 bases fit TRBD1. V shed 7 bases and J 4 bases; nucleotides not matched to a gene: 10. The CDR3 contains 15 residues. In germline, CDR1 is SGHKS, CDR2 YYEKEE (reference sequence). CDR3 amino acids: CASVPRTGATGELFF. CDR3 bases: TGTGCCAGCGTGCCCCGGACAGGAGCCACCGGGGAGCTGTTTTTT.

The rearrangement links TRBV10-3 to TRBJ2-1; possibly TRBD2 for D (6 bases). With 0 bases removed from V and 8 bases from J, the gap between germline ends came to 14 bases. This CDR3 contains 15 residues. Germline CDR1 ENHRY, CDR2 SYGVKD. CDR3 bases: TGTGCCATCAGTGAGTCGGGACTTCGCCCCCATGAGCAGTTCTTC. As protein: CAISESGLRPHEQFF.